This paragraph reports one TCR beta chain. The antigen remains undetermined. The TCR library protocol attached unique molecular identifiers to the individual cDNA molecules. TCRdb called the 5' RACE reads again in MiXCR, with one record for every CDR3 protein. The sample has around 50,000 distinct CDR3 sequences; about 7.4% are singletons. This sample was included in a study of early T cells in non-severe SARS-CoV-2 infection. The overall study: Sequencing of unsorted whole blood was done on bulk RNA, leaving chains unpaired. General observations from the study: VDJdb-based annotation leaned toward anti-spike CD8 responses and missed private and CD4 specificities.

The CDR3 contains 13 residues. V lost 10 bases and J lost 4, with 16 bases in between. CDR1 and CDR2 from the germline V gene are SGHTA and FQGNSA. The clonotype comes from an adult who was a healthcare worker with PCR-confirmed SARS-CoV-2 infection or an uninfected control (not recorded which). V is TRBV7-2 and J is TRBJ2-5, with D possibly TRBD2 on 7 matching bases. Sequencing was carried out using whole blood. The CDR3 loop is CATKGGAGETQYF. CDR3 sequence (DNA): TGTGCCACCAAAGGGGGGGCCGGAGAGACCCAGTACTTC.